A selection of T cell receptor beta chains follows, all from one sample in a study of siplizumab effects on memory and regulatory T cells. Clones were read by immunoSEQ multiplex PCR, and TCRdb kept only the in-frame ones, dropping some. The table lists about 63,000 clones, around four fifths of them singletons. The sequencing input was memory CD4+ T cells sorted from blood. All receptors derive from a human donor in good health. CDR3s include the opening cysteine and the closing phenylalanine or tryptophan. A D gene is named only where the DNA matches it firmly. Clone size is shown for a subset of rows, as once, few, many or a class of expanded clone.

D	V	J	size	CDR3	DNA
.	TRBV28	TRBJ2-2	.	CASTRRTGELFF	TGTGCCAGCACCCGGAGGACCGGGGAGCTGTTTTTT
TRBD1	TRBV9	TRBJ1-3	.	CASSVAGTGRNTIYF	TGTGCCAGCAGCGTAGCGGGGACAGGGAGAAACACCATATATTTT
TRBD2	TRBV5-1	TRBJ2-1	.	CASSLISGGIYNEQFF	TGCGCCAGCAGCTTGATTAGCGGGGGGATCTACAATGAGCAGTTCTTC
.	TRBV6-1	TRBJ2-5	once	CASSDPGRGGETQYF	TGTGCCAGCAGCGATCCGGGACGCGGAGGAGAGACCCAGTACTTC
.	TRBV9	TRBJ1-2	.	CASSAAGPGDYTF	TGTGCCAGCAGCGCAGCCGGGCCAGGGGACTACACCTTC
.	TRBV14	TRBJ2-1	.	CASSQEGGTRTSYNEQFF	TGTGCCAGCAGCCAAGAGGGGGGCACTAGGACCTCCTACAATGAGCAGTTCTTC
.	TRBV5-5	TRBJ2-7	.	CASSFLITGSYEQYF	TGTGCCAGCAGCTTCCTTATAACAGGCTCCTACGAGCAGTACTTC
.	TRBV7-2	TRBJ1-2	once	CASSLVRGRVGYTF	TGTGCCAGCAGCTTAGTTCGAGGGAGGGTTGGCTACACCTTC
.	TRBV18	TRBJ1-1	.	CASSPGEDTEAFF	TGTGCCAGCTCACCAGGTGAGGACACTGAAGCTTTCTTT
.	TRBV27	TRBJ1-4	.	CASRPQRPLGNEKLFF	TGTGCCAGCAGGCCCCAGAGGCCCCTAGGGAATGAAAAACTGTTTTTT
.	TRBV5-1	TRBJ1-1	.	CASSLGVGGLNTEAFF	TGCGCCAGCAGCTTGGGAGTCGGGGGGTTGAACACTGAAGCTTTCTTT
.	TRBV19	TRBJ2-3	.	CASSGTGASTDTQYF	TGTGCCAGTAGTGGTACGGGGGCTAGCACAGATACGCAGTATTTT
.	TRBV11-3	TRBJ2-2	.	CASSLATYTGELFF	TGTGCCAGCAGCTTAGCCACCTACACCGGGGAGCTGTTTTTT
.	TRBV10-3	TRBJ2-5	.	CAISEGLETQYF	TGTGCCATCAGTGAAGGGTTGGAGACCCAGTACTTC
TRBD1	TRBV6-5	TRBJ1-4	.	CASKPLGTVGDKLFF	TGTGCCAGCAAACCTCTAGGGACAGTGGGTGACAAACTGTTTTTT
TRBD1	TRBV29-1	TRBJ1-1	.	CSAHVRDRRGTEAFF	TGCAGCGCCCACGTGAGGGACAGAAGGGGCACTGAAGCTTTCTTT
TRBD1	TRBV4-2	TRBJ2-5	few	CASSRLTGREETQYF	TGTGCCAGCAGCCGCCTGACAGGGCGGGAAGAGACCCAGTACTTC
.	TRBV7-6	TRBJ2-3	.	CASSPRAQGTDTQYF	TGTGCCAGCAGCCCTAGAGCACAGGGAACAGATACGCAGTATTTT